This T cell receptor (beta chain) was retrieved from a study of tumor-infiltrating lymphocytes in primary liver carcinoma. About the study: Tumors were stage T1-T3 N0M0, 4.2 to 10 cm across. Tissue type made little difference to sample yields of roughly 3.5 to 7.13 million productive TCRbeta reads.

This clonotype came up once. Antigen unknown. From approximately 490 ng total RNA, TCR beta cDNA was generated with a primer in the constant region. Three nested multiplex PCR rounds of slightly modified ARM-PCR generated TCR beta libraries. TRBV1-TRBV30 forward primers paired with a C-beta reverse primer drove the first two PCR rounds, roughly 10 cycles each. TCRdb reanalysed the multiplex PCR reads using MiXCR and keeps one entry per CDR3 protein. The sample holds about 330,000 distinct CDR3 sequences, less than 70% seen once. In addition to blood RNA drawn from unsorted whole blood, germline DNA was extracted. Researchers reported drawing about 3.9 milliliters of peripheral blood before surgery. The ends were cut back, 3 bases at V and 1 base at J, with 15 bases in the middle. The CDR3 is made up of 16 amino acids. General study findings and limits: Overlap in tumor-adjacent and tumor-blood pairs fell below that of tumor region pairs.

The V and J genes are TRBV12-3 or TRBV12-4 and TRBJ1-1; D may be TRBD1 (6 bases). The sample consisted of peripheral blood. This sequence was found in a man aged 40-49 years with primary liver carcinoma and hepatitis B virus infection. For the CDR3, the DNA is TGTGCCAGCAGTTTGGGGACACTCGTCTGGAACACTGAAGCTTTCTTT. This translates into CASSLGTLVWNTEAFF.